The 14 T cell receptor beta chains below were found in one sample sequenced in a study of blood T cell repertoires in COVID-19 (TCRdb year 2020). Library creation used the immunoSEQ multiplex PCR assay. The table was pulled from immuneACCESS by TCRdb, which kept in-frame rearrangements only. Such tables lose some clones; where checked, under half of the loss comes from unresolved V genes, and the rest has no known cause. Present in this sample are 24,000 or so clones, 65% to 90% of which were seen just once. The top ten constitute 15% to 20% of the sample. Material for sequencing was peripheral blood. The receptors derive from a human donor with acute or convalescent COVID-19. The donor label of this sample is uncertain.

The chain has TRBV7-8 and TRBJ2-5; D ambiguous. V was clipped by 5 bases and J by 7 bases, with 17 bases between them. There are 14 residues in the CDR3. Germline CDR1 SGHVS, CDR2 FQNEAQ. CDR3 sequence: CASSPKELERTQYF. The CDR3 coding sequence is TGTGCCAGCAGCCCGAAGGAGCTCGAGCGGACCCAGTACTTC.

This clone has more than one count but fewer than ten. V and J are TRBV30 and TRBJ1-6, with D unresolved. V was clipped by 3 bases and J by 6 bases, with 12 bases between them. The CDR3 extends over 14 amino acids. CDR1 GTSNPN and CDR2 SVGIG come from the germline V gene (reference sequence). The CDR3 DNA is TGTGCCTGGAGGTCCGGGAGAGGTAATTCACCCCTCCACTTT. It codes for CAWRSGRGNSPLHF. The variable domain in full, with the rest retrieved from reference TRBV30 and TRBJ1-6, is SQTIHQWPATLVQPVGSPLSLECTVEGTSNPNLYWYRQAAGRGLQLLFYSVGIGQISSEVPQNLSASRPQDRQFILSSKKLLLSDSGFYLCAWRSGRGNSPLHFGNGTRLTVT.

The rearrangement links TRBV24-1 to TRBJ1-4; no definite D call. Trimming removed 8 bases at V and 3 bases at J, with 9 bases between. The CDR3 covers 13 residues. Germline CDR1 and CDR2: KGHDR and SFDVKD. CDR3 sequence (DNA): TGTGCCACCATCGAGATTCCTAATGAAAAACTGTTTTTT. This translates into CATIEIPNEKLFF.

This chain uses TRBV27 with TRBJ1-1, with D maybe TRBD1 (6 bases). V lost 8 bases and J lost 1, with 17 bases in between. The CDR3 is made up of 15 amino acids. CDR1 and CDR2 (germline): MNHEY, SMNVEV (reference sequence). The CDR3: CASSSLGATNTEAFF. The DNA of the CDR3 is TGTGCCAGCTCGTCATTGGGGGCAACGAACACTGAAGCTTTCTTT.

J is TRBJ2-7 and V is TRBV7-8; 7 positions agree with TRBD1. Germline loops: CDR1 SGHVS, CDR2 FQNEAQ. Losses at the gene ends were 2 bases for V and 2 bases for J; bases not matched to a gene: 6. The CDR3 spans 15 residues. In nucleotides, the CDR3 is TGTGCCAGCAGCTTACGCCGGACAGGCCCCTACGAGCAGTACTTC. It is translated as CASSLRRTGPYEQYF.

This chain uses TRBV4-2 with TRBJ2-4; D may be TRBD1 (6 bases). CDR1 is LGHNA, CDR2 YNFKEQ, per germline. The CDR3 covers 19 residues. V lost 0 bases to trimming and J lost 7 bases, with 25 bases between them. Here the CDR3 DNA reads TGTGCCAGCAGCCAAGATGGGGGTGGGGGCACCCCGGAGAACAACATTCAGTACTTC. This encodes CASSQDGGGGTPENNIQYF.

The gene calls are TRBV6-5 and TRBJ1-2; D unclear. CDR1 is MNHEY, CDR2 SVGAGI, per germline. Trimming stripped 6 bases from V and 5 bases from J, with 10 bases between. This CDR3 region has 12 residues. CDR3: CASSAREYGYTF. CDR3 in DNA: TGTGCCAGCAGCGCTCGAGAGTATGGCTACACCTTC.

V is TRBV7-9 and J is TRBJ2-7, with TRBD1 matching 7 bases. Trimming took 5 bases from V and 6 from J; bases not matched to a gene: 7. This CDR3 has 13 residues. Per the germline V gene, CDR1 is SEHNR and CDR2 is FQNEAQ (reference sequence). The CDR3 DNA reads TGTGCCAGCAGCCCAGGACAGGCCGGCGAGCAGTACTTC. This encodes CASSPGQAGEQYF.

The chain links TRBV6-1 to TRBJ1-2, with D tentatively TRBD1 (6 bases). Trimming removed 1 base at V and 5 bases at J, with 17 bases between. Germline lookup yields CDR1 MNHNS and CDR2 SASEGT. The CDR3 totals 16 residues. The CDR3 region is CASSEGGGQILYGYTF. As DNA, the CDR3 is TGTGCCAGCAGTGAAGGGGGTGGACAGATCCTTTATGGCTACACCTTC.

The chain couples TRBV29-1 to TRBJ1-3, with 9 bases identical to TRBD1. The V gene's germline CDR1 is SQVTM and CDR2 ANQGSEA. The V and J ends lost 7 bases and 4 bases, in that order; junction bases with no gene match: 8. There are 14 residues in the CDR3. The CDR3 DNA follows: TGCAGCGCCACGGCGGGGACAGGGGGAAACACCATATATTTT. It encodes CSATAGTGGNTIYF.

This CDR3 is CATRQGAIEHTGELFF. CDR3 nucleotide sequence: TGTGCCACCCGACAGGGGGCAATCGAACACACCGGGGAGCTGTTTTTT. V and J are TRBV10-3 and TRBJ2-2, with TRBD1 matching 10 bases. Trimming took 10 bases from V and 3 from J; bases not matched to a gene: 11. CDR3 length: 16 amino acids. Germline CDR1 is ENHRY and CDR2 is SYGVKD.

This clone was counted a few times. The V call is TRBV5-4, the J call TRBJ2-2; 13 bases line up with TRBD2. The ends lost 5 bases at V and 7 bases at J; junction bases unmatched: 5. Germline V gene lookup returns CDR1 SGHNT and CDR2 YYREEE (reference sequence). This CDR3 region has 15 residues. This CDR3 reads CASRSGLAGDGELFF. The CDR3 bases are TGTGCCAGCAGATCCGGACTAGCGGGAGACGGGGAGCTGTTTTTT.

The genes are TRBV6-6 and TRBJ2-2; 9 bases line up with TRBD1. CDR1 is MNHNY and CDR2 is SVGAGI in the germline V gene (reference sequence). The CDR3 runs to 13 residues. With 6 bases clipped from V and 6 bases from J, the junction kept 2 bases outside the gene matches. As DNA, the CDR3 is TGTGCCAGCAGCAACAGGGGGCCCGGGGAGCTGTTTTTT. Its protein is CASSNRGPGELFF.

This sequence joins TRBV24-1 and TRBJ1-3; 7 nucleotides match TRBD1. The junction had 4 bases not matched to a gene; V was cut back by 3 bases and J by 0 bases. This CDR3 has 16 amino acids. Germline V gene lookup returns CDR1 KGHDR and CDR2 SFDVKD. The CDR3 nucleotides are TGTGCCACCAGTGATGTGGGGACAGACTCTGGAAACACCATATATTTT. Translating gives CATSDVGTDSGNTIYF.